Listed below are T cell receptor beta chains from one sample, sequenced in a study of blood T cells in healthy people across ages. From the 5' RACE reads, TCRdb called clonotypes with MiXCR, one entry per CDR3 protein. The table records about 1.5 million distinct CDR3 sequences, approximately 43% of them present only once. Material: blood. These receptors were collected from a woman aged 18-29 years in good health. The CDR3 runs from the conserved cysteine through the conserved F or W. The D gene is left open where the match is weak. A clone size is listed for some rows: how often the clone was seen (once, few, many), or a class if it is expanded.

size,D,J,V,CDR3,DNA
few,NA,TRBJ1-2,TRBV7-9,CASSPGQSVFGYTF,TGTGCCAGCAGCCCAGGACAGTCTGTATTCGGCTACACCTTC
few,NA,TRBJ1-2,TRBV21-1,CASTRGSRSGTFYGYTF,TGTGCCAGCACCCGGGGGAGTCGGAGTGGCACATTCTATGGCTACACCTTC
NA,TRBD1,TRBJ1-1,TRBV7-6,CASSPGDSTRAFF,TGTGCCAGCAGTCCAGGGGACAGTACGAGGGCTTTCTTT
NA,NA,TRBJ1-6,TRBV20-1,CSARDRRADNSPLHF,TGCAGTGCTAGAGATAGAAGAGCAGATAATTCACCCCTCCACTTT
NA,NA,TRBJ1-4,TRBV4-1,CASSHSTATNEKLFF,TGCGCCAGCAGCCATTCTACTGCAACTAATGAAAAACTGTTTTTT
NA,NA,TRBJ2-7,TRBV11-2,CASSSERYNEQYF,TGTGCCAGCAGCTCAGAGCGGTACAATGAGCAGTACTTC
NA,NA,TRBJ2-3,TRBV9,CASSGHTTHTDTQYF,TGTGCCAGCAGCGGACACACAACCCACACAGATACGCAGTATTTT
NA,NA,TRBJ1-2,TRBV20-1,CSARDGPIGYGYTF,TGCAGTGCTAGAGATGGACCCATCGGGTATGGCTACACCTTC
many,NA,TRBJ2-1,TRBV29-1,CSVDWTDYNEQFF,TGCAGCGTTGACTGGACAGACTACAATGAGCAGTTCTTC
NA,TRBD1,TRBJ2-6,TRBV7-2,CASSLKRGTGNSGANVLTF,TGTGCCAGCAGCTTAAAAAGGGGGACAGGGAACTCTGGGGCCAACGTCCTGACTTTC
NA,NA,TRBJ1-4,TRBV12-3/TRBV12-4,CASSLSGSTNEKLFF,TGTGCCAGCAGTTTATCAGGGTCAACTAATGAAAAACTGTTTTTT
many,NA,TRBJ2-7,TRBV5-1,CASSLERYEQYF,TGTGCCAGCAGCTTAGAACGGTACGAGCAGTACTTC
NA,NA,TRBJ1-2,TRBV20-1,CSAIEDFLYGYTF,TGCAGTGCTATAGAAGACTTTCTCTATGGCTACACCTTC
NA,TRBD2,TRBJ2-4,TRBV20-1,CSAGPGLAGGHGAKNIQYF,TGCAGTGCTGGGCCGGGACTAGCGGGGGGCCACGGAGCCAAAAACATTCAGTACTTC
NA,NA,TRBJ2-7,TRBV27,CASSFLMGTYEQYF,TGTGCCAGCAGTTTCCTTATGGGTACCTACGAGCAGTACTTC
NA,TRBD2,TRBJ2-1,TRBV9,CASSVEREGLDEQFF,TGTGCCAGCAGCGTAGAACGGGAGGGCCTCGATGAGCAGTTCTTC
few,TRBD1,TRBJ2-1,TRBV12-3/TRBV12-4,CASSLAYLRQGMDEQFF,TGTGCCAGCAGTTTAGCGTATTTGAGACAGGGGATGGATGAGCAGTTCTTC
NA,NA,TRBJ2-7,TRBV28,CASRGGRRYEQYF,TGTGCCAGCAGGGGTGGACGAAGATACGAGCAGTACTTC
many,TRBD2,TRBJ2-1,TRBV6-5,CASSSGLAGGSYNEQFF,TGTGCCAGCAGTTCGGGACTAGCGGGAGGGTCCTACAATGAGCAGTTCTTC
few,NA,TRBJ1-6,TRBV4-1,CASSQVGTWYNSPLHF,TGCGCCAGCAGCCAAGTAGGGACCTGGTATAATTCACCCCTCCACTTT